This T cell receptor beta chain was obtained from a study of blood T cell repertoires in COVID-19. The sample holds one count of this clone. The CDR3 contains 13 residues. The germline V and J ends were trimmed by 2 bases and 1 base, with 5 bases remaining between them. The germline gives CDR1 SGHNT, CDR2 YENEEA. In the source study's methods: Estimation of nucleated cell counts was performed using reference gene primer amplification. Only in-frame clones appear in the TCRdb table, and some are missing; sequencing was by immunoSEQ multiplex PCR. Clone size and V and J calls were adopted from that table, with D and trimming inferred from the DNA. The sample has around 260,000 clones, approximately 86% seen once.

Sequencing was performed on peripheral blood. This chain links TRBV11-3 with TRBJ2-5, with D unresolved. This TCR came from a man aged 40-49 years who had recovered from COVID-19. The CDR3 DNA follows: TGTGCCAGCAGCTTAAGCGTCCAAGAGACCCAGTACTTC. This encodes CASSLSVQETQYF. Full variable domain (outside the CDR3, taken from reference TRBV11-3 and TRBJ2-5): EAGVVQSPRYKIIEKKQPVAFWCNPISGHNTLYWYLQNLGQGPELLIRYENEEAVDDSQLPKDRFSAERLKGVDSTLKIQPAELGDSAVYLCASSLSVQETQYFGPGTRLLVL.